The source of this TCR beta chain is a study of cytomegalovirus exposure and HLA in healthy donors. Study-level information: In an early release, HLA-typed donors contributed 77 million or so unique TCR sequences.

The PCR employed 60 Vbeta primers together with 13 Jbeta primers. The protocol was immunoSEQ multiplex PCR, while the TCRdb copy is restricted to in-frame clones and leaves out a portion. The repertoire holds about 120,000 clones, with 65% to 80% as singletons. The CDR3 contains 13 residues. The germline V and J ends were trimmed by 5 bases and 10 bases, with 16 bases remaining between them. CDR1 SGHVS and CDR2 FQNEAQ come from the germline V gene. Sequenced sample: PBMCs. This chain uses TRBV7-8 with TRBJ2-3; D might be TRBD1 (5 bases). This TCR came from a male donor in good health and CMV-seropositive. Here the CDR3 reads CASSGGATFSQYF. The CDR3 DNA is TGTGCCAGCAGCGGTGGGGCTACCTTTTCGCAGTATTTT.